This TCR beta chain is from a study of T cells in tuberculosis. Overall study context: The T cells targeted glucose monomycolate, a mycobacterial lipid, via CD1B.

Profiling relied on immunoSEQ multiplex PCR, and the TCRdb table lists in-frame clones only, not all of them. Of 85,000 to 90,000 clones in the sample, approximately 91% were seen once. Germline assignment: CDR1 MNHNS and CDR2 SASEGT. The CDR3 runs 15 residues. J lost 6 bases, V lost 6 bases, and 10 bases had no gene match. Cells were sorted from thawed PBMC rested overnight and stained with GMM-loaded CD1B tetramer, viability dye and anti-CD3. The CD1B tetramers carried C32 glucose monomycolate purified from Rhodococcus equi. PBMC for tetramer sorting were first depleted of CD14-expressing monocytes. Tetramer-negative cells, about 94,000 per donor, were also sorted.

The sequenced material came from CD1b-GMM tetramer-negative cells sorted from PBMCs. This chain links TRBV6-1 with TRBJ2-7, with TRBD1 matching 11 bases. The sequence came from an adult woman with latent tuberculosis. The CDR3 coding sequence is TGTGCCAGCAGGGCGCTTCCCGGGACAGGGGGCGAGCAGTACTTC. Its translation is CASRALPGTGGEQYF.